This T cell receptor beta chain was found in a study of type 1 regulatory T cells. Study details: This in vitro CD4 product, T-allo10, is enriched for Tr1 cells and alloantigen-specific.

The CDR3 contains 15 residues. Germline V gene data show CDR1 as MNHEY and CDR2 as SVGEGT. Trimming at V came to 6 bases and at J to 7 bases, leaving 10 bases not matched to a gene. TCRdb analysed the reads with MiXCR anew, one entry per CDR3 protein. The sample includes about 42,000 distinct CDR3 sequences, over 9% of them seen just once. Concerning this clonotype itself: Antigen: not known.

Findings of the study overall: Tr1 cells had a more restricted TCR repertoire than non-Tr1 cells.

V is TRBV6-2 or TRBV6-3 and J is TRBJ2-1; TRBD2 aligns across 9 bases. This clonotype originated in a human donor in good health. The sample consisted of cultured non-Tr1 T cells, either the whole culture or a sorted T cell fraction (not recorded which). For the CDR3, the DNA is TGTGCCAGCAGAGCAGCGGGAGGTGGGTGGAATGAGCAGTTCTTC. Its protein is CASRAAGGGWNEQFF.